This T cell receptor (beta chain) is from a study of monozygotic twins with inflammatory bowel disease. In eight separate reactions per sample, cDNA was generated. TCRdb re-called the 5' RACE reads, yielding one record per CDR3 amino acid sequence without DNA. This table holds 70,000 to 95,000 distinct CDR3 sequences. Study outcomes and limitations: Diversity of TCRbeta measured by inverse Simpson was lower in IBD patients than in healthy co-twins. IBD patients shared fewer clonotypes with others than healthy twins, especially with disease activity.

CDR1 and CDR2 from the germline V gene are SGHTA and FQGNSA. The CDR3 has 12 amino acids. Notes on this clonotype: Antigen: not known.

The sequencing input was blood. The TCR originated in a human donor with ulcerative colitis or Crohn's disease, or a healthy co-twin of an affected twin (not recorded which). The chain employs TRBV7-2 and TRBJ2-5. The CDR3 spells CASSFVRETQYF.